The 11 T cell receptor beta chains reported below all come from one sample, sequenced in a study of memory CD4+ T cells and cytomegalovirus serostatus. Libraries were prepared by immunoSEQ multiplex PCR; TCRdb keeps only in-frame clonotypes and omits some of them. The table includes about 61,000 clones, around four fifths detected once. Single viable CD3+CD4+CD8-CD45RO+ cells were sorted as the memory CD4+ T cells. Material: memory CD4+ T cells from blood. The receptor set was obtained from an adult in good health and CMV-seronegative.

This clone was detected many times. The gene calls are TRBV29-1 and TRBJ2-6; 7 bases agree with TRBD1. This CDR3 contains 13 residues. The V gene end was trimmed by 6 bases and the J gene end by 2 bases; junction bases not matched to a gene: 1. CDR1 and CDR2 from the germline V gene are SQVTM and ANQGSEA. CDR3 coding DNA: TGCAGCGTCCAGGGGGCTGGGGCCAACGTCCTGACTTTC. It is translated as CSVQGAGANVLTF.

The rearrangement uses TRBV9 and TRBJ2-7; D is tentatively TRBD1 or TRBD2 (6 bases each). CDR1 and CDR2 (germline): SGDLS, YYNGEE. Trimming removed 3 bases at V and 4 bases at J, with 11 bases between. The CDR3 runs 13 residues. The CDR3 region is CASSGGAIYEQYF. The CDR3 DNA sequence: TGTGCCAGCAGCGGGGGGGCGATTTACGAGCAGTACTTC.

The chain has TRBV2 and TRBJ2-7; D uncertain. CDR1 and CDR2 (germline): SNHLY, FYNNEI. The CDR3 runs 11 residues. V lost 6 bases to trimming and J lost 6 bases, with 9 bases between them. The CDR3 DNA is TGTGCCAGCAGGAAAGGGTCCGAGCAGTACTTC. Its translation: CASRKGSEQYF.

The chain uses TRBV20-1 and TRBJ2-3, with D unresolved. This CDR3 contains 11 residues. Germline assignment: CDR1 DFQATT and CDR2 SNEGSKA (reference sequence). Trimming took 6 bases from V and 6 from J, leaving 10 bases between them. The CDR3 protein is CSAPRPDTQYF. The CDR3 DNA follows: TGCAGTGCGCCCCGCCCCGATACGCAGTATTTT.

The genes are TRBV6-4 and TRBJ2-1; the D gene could be TRBD1 or TRBD2 (5 bases each). This CDR3 comprises 17 residues. CDR1 MRHNA and CDR2 SNTAGT come from the germline V gene. Trimming took 6 bases from V and 5 from J, leaving 23 bases between them. CDR3 region: CASSQSGSVHPNNEQFF. The CDR3 coding sequence is TGTGCCAGCAGCCAGTCAGGGAGCGTCCACCCTAACAATGAGCAGTTCTTC.

This clone was recorded only once. The chain has TRBV18 and TRBJ1-2; 7 bases line up with TRBD1. J lost 6 bases, V lost 0 bases, and 7 bases had no gene match. CDR3 length equals 15 residues. CDR1 is KGHSH and CDR2 is LQKENI in the germline V gene. The CDR3 nucleotides are TGTGCCAGCTCACCACCAACTGGTCAGGGGGATGGCTACACCTTC. It specifies CASSPPTGQGDGYTF.

The chain joins TRBV5-3 to TRBJ2-7, with unresolved D. TRBV5-3 is an ORF for which the function is uncertain. The length of the CDR3 is 11 residues. V lost 1 base, J lost 3 bases, and 2 bases lay in between. The CDR3 reads CARSLLYEQYF. In DNA, the CDR3 is TGTGCCAGAAGCTTGCTCTACGAGCAGTACTTC.

The chain recombines TRBV2 with TRBJ1-5; no firm D call. Looked up from germline, CDR1 is SNHLY and CDR2 is FYNNEI. CDR3 length: 14 amino acids. Trimming took off 2 bases at V and 8 bases at J, with 13 bases between the two ends. The CDR3 nucleotides are TGTGCCAGCAGTGAATTTACGAATCGGGAGCCCCAGCATTTT. Protein: CASSEFTNREPQHF.

The chain combines TRBV28 with TRBJ1-2, with D hard to call. The germline V gene has CDR1 MDHEN and CDR2 SYDVKM. V was trimmed by 3 bases and J by 7 bases, leaving 15 bases between them. CDR3 length: 14 residues. The CDR3 here is CASSFLDLAGGYTF. DNA of the CDR3: TGTGCCAGCAGTTTCCTAGATCTCGCGGGTGGCTACACCTTC.

The gene calls are TRBV28 and TRBJ2-7; maybe TRBD1 (6 bases). V gave up 6 bases and J gave up 0 bases, with 15 bases separating them. CDR3 length: 15 amino acids. Per germline, CDR1 MDHEN and CDR2 SYDVKM. The CDR3 here is CASSPRGSRSYEQYF. CDR3 in DNA: TGTGCCAGCAGCCCGAGGGGGTCTCGCTCCTACGAGCAGTACTTC.

This sequence joins TRBV7-6 and TRBJ2-4; weak D call: TRBD2 (6 bases). V was cut by 5 bases and J by 9 bases, with 20 bases left in between. CDR3 size: 15 residues. CDR1 is SGHVS and CDR2 is FNYEAQ in the germline V gene. CDR3 DNA sequence: TGTGCCAGCAGCCCGTCTGGACGACCCGGGGGCATTCAGTACTTC. Translation gives CASSPSGRPGGIQYF.